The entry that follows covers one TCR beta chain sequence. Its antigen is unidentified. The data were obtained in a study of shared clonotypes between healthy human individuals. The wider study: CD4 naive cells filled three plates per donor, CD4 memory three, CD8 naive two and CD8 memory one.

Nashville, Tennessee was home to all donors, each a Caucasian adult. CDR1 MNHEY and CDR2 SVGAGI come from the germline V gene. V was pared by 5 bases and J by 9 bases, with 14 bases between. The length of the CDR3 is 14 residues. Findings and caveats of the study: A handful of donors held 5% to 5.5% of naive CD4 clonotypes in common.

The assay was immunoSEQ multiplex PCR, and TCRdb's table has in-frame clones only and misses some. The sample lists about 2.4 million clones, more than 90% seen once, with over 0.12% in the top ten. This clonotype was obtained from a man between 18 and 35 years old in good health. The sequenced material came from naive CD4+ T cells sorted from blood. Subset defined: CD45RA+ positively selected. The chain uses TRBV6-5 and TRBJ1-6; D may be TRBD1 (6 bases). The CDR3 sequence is CASSATQGFSPLHF. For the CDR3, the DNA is TGTGCCAGCAGTGCAACTCAGGGGTTTTCACCCCTCCACTTT.